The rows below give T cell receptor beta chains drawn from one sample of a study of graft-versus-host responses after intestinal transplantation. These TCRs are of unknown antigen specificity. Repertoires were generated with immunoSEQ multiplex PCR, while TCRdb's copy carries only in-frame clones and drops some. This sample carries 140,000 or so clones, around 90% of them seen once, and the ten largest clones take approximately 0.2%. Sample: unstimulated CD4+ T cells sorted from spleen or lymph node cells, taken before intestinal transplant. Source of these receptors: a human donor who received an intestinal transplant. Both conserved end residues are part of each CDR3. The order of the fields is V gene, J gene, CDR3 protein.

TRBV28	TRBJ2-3	CASSWTGPDTQYF
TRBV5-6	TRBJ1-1	CASSLRGAWNTEAFF
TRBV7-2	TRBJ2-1	CASSSRTSGSRNEQFF
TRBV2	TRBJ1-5	CASSDGGNQPQHF
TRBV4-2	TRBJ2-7	CASSQPRLAGGPNEQYF
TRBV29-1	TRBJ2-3	CSVKSGVSTDTQYF
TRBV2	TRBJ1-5	CASRDRGASNQPQHF
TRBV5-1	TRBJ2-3	CASSLVLAGGTDTQYF
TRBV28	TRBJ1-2	CASRRGRNLNYGYTF
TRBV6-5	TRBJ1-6	CASRPIDRGTSPLHF
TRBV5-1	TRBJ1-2	CASSLGQQHYTF
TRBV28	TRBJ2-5	CASSLGGGWETQYF
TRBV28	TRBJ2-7	CASSLADPPYEQYF
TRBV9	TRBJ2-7	CASSPTGTGGYEQYF
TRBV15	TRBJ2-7	CAAEDSRGGEQYF
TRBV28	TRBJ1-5	CASSLSAQGNQPQHF
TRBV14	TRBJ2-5	CASSQRVEETQYF
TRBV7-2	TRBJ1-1	CASRNGIKNTEAFF
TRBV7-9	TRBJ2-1	CASSLAVSEFEGFYNEQFF
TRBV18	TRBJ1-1	CASSPQTSGSTEAFF
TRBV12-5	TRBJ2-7	CASGLDSSYEQYF
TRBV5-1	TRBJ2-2	CASSLTPTGASTGELFF
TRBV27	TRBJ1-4	CASSPQENEKLFF
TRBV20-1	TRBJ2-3	CSAGGARRQYF
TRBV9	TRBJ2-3	CASSNSPGTDTQYF
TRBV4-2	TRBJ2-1	CASSQDGMGLAGGTYNEQFF
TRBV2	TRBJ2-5	CASNGGVGETQYF
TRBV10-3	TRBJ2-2	CAISGKPGQEGTGELFF
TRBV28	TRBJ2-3	CASSPPGQGTDTQYF
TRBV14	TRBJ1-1	CASSQFGGWRTFF
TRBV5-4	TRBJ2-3	CASSLGLTGDTDTQYF
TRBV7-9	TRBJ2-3	CASSLKGTSGRSGSDTQYF
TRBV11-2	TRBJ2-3	CASSLGVVQYF
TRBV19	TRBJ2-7	CASSINRRGGRGEQYF
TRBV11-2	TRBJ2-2	CASSLLVRVAGELFF
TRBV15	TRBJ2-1	CATSPPPWSKGEQFF
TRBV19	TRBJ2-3	CASSIVSGRPTETQYF
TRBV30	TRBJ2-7	CAWSAPTNGRALGEQYF
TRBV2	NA	CASSELSVSYEQYF
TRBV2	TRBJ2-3	CASSEVVSTDTQYF
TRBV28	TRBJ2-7	CASSLQTGTPGGIEQYF
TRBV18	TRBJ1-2	CASSIEGTIGYTF
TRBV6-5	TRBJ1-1	CASGSGVGTEAFF